This TCR beta chain was sequenced during a study of T cells after posttransplantation cyclophosphamide. Treatment was busulfan-fludarabine conditioning, a marrow graft, and cyclophosphamide on days +3 and +4. Here immunoSEQ multiplex PCR was the method, and the copy in TCRdb shows in-frame clones only, minus some. The sample yields over 4,500 clones, without any singletons. A note on this clone: Its antigen is as yet unknown.

General observations from the study: Recipient CMV seropositivity and CMV reactivation strongly tracked TRB clonality. Skin or GI-infiltrating T cells shared few TRB sequences with blood. Donor-recipient repertoire similarity was low at 1-2 months, rising over year one.

Here the sequenced sample was PBMCs, taken approximately 360 days after allogeneic stem cell transplant with posttransplant cyclophosphamide. This receptor was identified in a male patient aged 60 to 75 who received an allogeneic stem cell transplant from a related donor, was CMV-positive, and had acute GVHD only. The graft donor may have given rise to some T cells.

CDR3: CASSLASGMSWVGADTQYF. The CDR3 nucleotides read TGCGCCAGCAGCTTGGCCAGCGGGATGAGTTGGGTAGGGGCAGATACGCAGTATTTT. This chain uses TRBV5-1 with TRBJ2-3; 7 nucleotides match TRBD2. Germline values: CDR1 SGHRS, CDR2 YFSETQ. CDR3 size: 19 residues. J gave up 4 bases and V 0 bases, and 17 bases lay outside the gene matches.